One and the same sample provided the 7 T cell receptor beta chains below, sequenced in a study of blood T cell repertoires in COVID-19. Some clones are missing from TCRdb's copy, which holds only in-frame ones; the method was immunoSEQ multiplex PCR. The top ten hold less than 8.5% of the sample, which has some 75,000 clones, 75% to 95% seen once. Sample: peripheral blood. These receptors were obtained from a human donor in a cohort sampled during active COVID-19.

The CDR3 DNA is TGTGCCAGCAGCTATAGCGGGGGCTACGAGCAGTACTTC. Its translation is CASSYSGGYEQYF. The chain recombines TRBV7-6 with TRBJ2-7, with 9 bases that match TRBD2. The CDR3 spans 13 residues. J was trimmed by 3 bases and V by 4 bases; bases with no gene match: 1. Germline V gene sequence: CDR1 SGHVS, CDR2 FNYEAQ.

This clone has only one observation. DNA of the CDR3: TGTGCCAGCAGCGTAACCGGGACAAAAACCGGGGAGCTGTTTTTT. Translation: CASSVTGTKTGELFF. The V call is TRBV5-4, the J call TRBJ2-2, with a tentative D call TRBD1 (6 bases). Germline values: CDR1 SGHNT, CDR2 YYREEE (reference sequence). This CDR3 has 15 amino acids. Between the trimmed V and J ends, which lost 4 bases and 5 bases, there was a span of 15 bases.

The chain uses TRBV12-3 or TRBV12-4 and TRBJ1-3; the D is unclear. The CDR3 loop spans 11 amino acids. The V and J ends lost 8 bases and 15 bases respectively, with 17 bases between them. The CDR3 DNA sequence: TGTGCCAGCGTGGATGGACTGGGGAAATATTTT. It encodes CASVDGLGKYF.

This clone showed up many times. V and J are TRBV28 and TRBJ2-2, with D possibly matching TRBD1 (6 bases). Trimming pared 6 bases from V and 3 bases from J, leaving 14 bases between. The germline V gene has CDR1 MDHEN and CDR2 SYDVKM. There are 15 residues in the CDR3. The CDR3 loop is CASSVQGRDTGELFF. The DNA of the CDR3 is TGTGCCAGCAGCGTACAGGGTAGGGACACCGGGGAGCTGTTTTTT.

The V call is TRBV9, the J call TRBJ2-7; 13 bases are shared with TRBD2. Germline CDR1 is SGDLS and CDR2 is YYNGEE. V trimming: 4 bases; J trimming: 1 base; junction bases outside the gene matches: 17. The CDR3 totals 20 residues. The CDR3 spells CASSTRPGLAGPIDSYEQYF. Here the CDR3 DNA reads TGTGCCAGCAGCACAAGACCGGGACTAGCGGGGCCGATAGATTCCTACGAGCAGTACTTC.

This chain joins TRBV29-1 and TRBJ2-2, with 11 nucleotides matching TRBD2. Per the germline V gene, CDR1 is SQVTM and CDR2 is ANQGSEA. V lost 6 bases, J lost 6 bases, and 15 bases stayed unmatched. The CDR3 is 17 residues long. Written as DNA, the CDR3 is TGCAGCGTCGGAACTAGCGGGGGTTTCCCTATGTCCGGGGAGCTGTTTTTT. Translation: CSVGTSGGFPMSGELFF.

The chain carries TRBV29-1 and TRBJ1-1; no reliable D call. The CDR3 loop spans 13 amino acids. Germline loops: CDR1 SQVTM, CDR2 ANQGSEA. V lost 6 bases and J 5 bases, leaving 16 bases between the germline ends. The CDR3 bases are TGCAGCGTGCAATCACAGAGGGAGACTGAAGCTTTCTTT. This gives the protein CSVQSQRETEAFF.